These 16 T cell receptor beta chains share one sample of origin, sequenced in a study of blood T cell repertoires in COVID-19 (dated by TCRdb to 2020 to 2022). Receptor amplification or capture employed the immunoSEQ multiplex PCR assay. TCRdb took this table from immuneACCESS and kept in-frame rearrangements with V and J called. Such tables lack part of the clones; where checked against another copy, unresolved V genes explain under half of the gap, and the rest is unexplained. The sample includes under 200,000 clones, with about 86% observed a single time. The ten largest clones take up around 6.5% of the sample. What was sequenced was peripheral blood. These receptors were collected from a woman aged 80 or over in a cohort sampled during active or convalescent COVID-19.

This sequence joins TRBV15 and TRBJ2-7, with 8 bases that match TRBD1. Germline V gives CDR1 LNHNV, CDR2 YYDKDF (reference sequence). V lost 3 bases and J lost 2; bases outside the gene matches: 6. This CDR3 spans 15 amino acids. CDR3 sequence reads: CATSSVQGEPYEQYV. CDR3 sequence (DNA): TGTGCCACCAGCAGCGTACAGGGGGAACCCTACGAGCAGTACGTC.

V and J are TRBV19 and TRBJ1-5; 7 positions agree with TRBD1. Germline lookup yields CDR1 LNHDA and CDR2 SQIVND (reference sequence). After removal of 4 bases from V and 0 bases from J, the junction contained 0 bases not matched to a gene. The CDR3 is 14 residues long. CDR3 DNA: TGTGCCAGTAGTACAGGGGGTAGCAATCAGCCCCAGCATTTT. Translated, it gives CASSTGGSNQPQHF. The full variable domain, rest sourced from reference TRBV19 and TRBJ1-5, is DGGITQSPKYLFRKEGQNVTLSCEQNLNHDAMYWYRQDPGQGLRLIYYSQIVNDFQKGDIAEGYSVSREKKESFPLTVTSAQKNPTAFYLCASSTGGSNQPQHFGDGTRLSIL.

The chain employs TRBV6-5 and TRBJ2-3; possible D gene TRBD2, 5 bases. The CDR3 consists of 14 residues. From germline, CDR1 is MNHEY and CDR2 SVGAGI. The V gene lost 5 bases and the J gene lost 1 base, with 10 bases spanning the gap. CDR3 in amino acids: CASSPGFRTDTQYF. CDR3 nucleotides: TGTGCCAGCAGTCCGGGATTCCGCACAGATACGCAGTATTTT.

The chain combines TRBV12-5 with TRBJ2-3; 11 bases map to TRBD2. This CDR3 region has 16 residues. J was trimmed by 2 bases and V by 3 bases; bases with no gene match: 4. Germline V gene data show CDR1 as LGHNT and CDR2 as FRNRAP. The CDR3 bases are TGTGCTAGTGGTTTAAGACTAGCGGGGTTCACAGATACGCAGTATTTT. Translated: CASGLRLAGFTDTQYF.

This chain connects TRBV9 to TRBJ1-4, with 7 bases identical to TRBD1. V lost 4 bases, J lost 8 bases, and 11 bases stayed unmatched. The germline CDR1 and CDR2 sequences are SGDLS and YYNGEE. This CDR3 has 15 amino acids. CDR3 DNA: TGTGCCAGCAGCAAAGACAGGGTGGTAGGAGAAAAACTGTTTTTT. It specifies CASSKDRVVGEKLFF.

The chain links TRBV12-3 or TRBV12-4 to TRBJ1-5; no clear D gene. The CDR3 is 13 residues long. Trimming removed 5 bases at V and 2 bases at J, with 7 bases between. The CDR3 spells CASSPRGNQPQHF. The CDR3 region has the DNA TGTGCCAGCAGTCCCCGGGGCAATCAGCCCCAGCATTTT.

The chain recombines TRBV2 with TRBJ1-2; D is possibly TRBD1 (5 bases). The CDR3 covers 11 residues. From germline, CDR1 is SNHLY and CDR2 FYNNEI. V lost 6 bases and J 6 bases, leaving 8 bases between the germline ends. The CDR3 reads CASRGPNGYTF. As DNA, the CDR3 is TGTGCCAGCAGGGGGCCAAATGGCTACACCTTC.

The chain uses TRBV3-1 (or the pseudogene TRBV3-2) and TRBJ2-3, with 7 bases lining up with TRBD1. Trimming at V came to 4 bases and at J to 9 bases, leaving 4 bases not matched to a gene. From germline, CDR1 is LGHDT and CDR2 YNNKEL (reference sequence). The length of the CDR3 is 12 residues. CDR3 sequence: CASSRDSRTQYF. The CDR3 coding sequence is TGTGCCAGCAGCCGGGACAGCCGGACGCAGTATTTT.

J is TRBJ2-3 and V is TRBV4-3; possible D gene TRBD2, 5 bases. This CDR3 comprises 13 residues. V dropped 1 base and J dropped 6 bases, with 8 bases sitting between them. Looked up from germline, CDR1 is LGHNA and CDR2 is YSLEER. The CDR3 sequence is CASSQGRGDTQYF. CDR3 in DNA: TGCGCCAGCAGCCAAGGACGAGGGGATACGCAGTATTTT.

This chain uses TRBV7-2 with TRBJ2-2, with D perhaps TRBD1 (6 bases). The length of the CDR3 is 13 residues. V was cut by 4 bases and J by 8 bases, with 11 bases left in between. The germline CDR1 and CDR2 sequences are SGHTA and FQGNSA. CDR3 nucleotides: TGTGCCAGCAGCTACAGGGCGGAGGGGGAGCTGTTTTTT. The encoded protein is CASSYRAEGELFF.

This clone was recorded only once. The chain links TRBV24-1 to TRBJ2-2; the match to TRBD2 covers 8 bases. The CDR3 has 18 residues. Unmatched junction bases numbered 13, after V lost 6 bases and J lost 2 bases. Germline V gene sequence: CDR1 KGHDR, CDR2 SFDVKD. The CDR3 here is CATSSDGGRIFNTGELFF. The CDR3 DNA follows: TGTGCCACCAGTTCAGACGGCGGGAGGATCTTCAACACCGGGGAGCTGTTTTTT.

The CDR3 DNA sequence: TGTGCCAGCACGCGAGAAGGACAGGGCGGGGAACAGCCCCAGCATTTT. It codes for CASTREGQGGEQPQHF. The chain joins TRBV2 to TRBJ1-5; 8 nucleotides line up with TRBD1. The V and J ends lost 7 bases and 7 bases, in that order; junction bases with no gene match: 15. The CDR3 loop spans 16 amino acids. The V gene's germline CDR1 is SNHLY and CDR2 FYNNEI.

The rearrangement joins TRBV25-1 to TRBJ1-1; 9 bases align to TRBD1. V shed 5 bases, J shed 1 base, and the junction held 11 bases outside the gene matches. This CDR3 region has 17 residues. Looked up from germline, CDR1 is MGHDK and CDR2 is SYGVNS. CDR3: CASSSSTGGRENTEAFF. CDR3 DNA: TGTGCCAGCAGTTCCTCGACAGGGGGTAGGGAGAACACTGAAGCTTTCTTT.

This clone was detected only a few times. The chain joins TRBV29-1 to TRBJ1-1; D is possibly TRBD1 (5 bases). The germline V gene has CDR1 SQVTM and CDR2 ANQGSEA. The V end lost 6 bases, the J end lost 4 bases, and 9 bases lay between the germline ends. The CDR3 contains 11 residues. The CDR3, as DNA: TGCAGCGTAGATAGGGGCACTGAAGCTTTCTTT. Protein: CSVDRGTEAFF.

This chain joins TRBV4-1 and TRBJ2-6; D gene ambiguous. V was shortened by 2 bases and J by 0 bases, with 14 bases between the two germline ends. Germline V CDR1 and CDR2: MGHRA, YSYEKL. The CDR3 covers 18 residues. In nucleotides, the CDR3 is TGCGCCAGCAGCCAATTGGGCAGGCCCAGCTCTGGGGCCAACGTCCTGACTTTC. This encodes CASSQLGRPSSGANVLTF.

This clone has a handful of counts. V usage is TRBV6-5 and J usage is TRBJ2-3; 7 bases agree with TRBD1. CDR3 length equals 13 residues. Germline V CDR1 and CDR2: MNHEY, SVGAGI. Trimming at V came to 2 bases and at J to 4 bases, leaving 0 bases not matched to a gene. The CDR3 loop reads CASSYQGADTQYF. In nucleotides, the CDR3 is TGTGCCAGCAGTTACCAGGGGGCAGATACGCAGTATTTT.